This is a list of T cell receptor beta chains from one sample in a study of shared clonotypes between healthy human individuals. Method: immunoSEQ multiplex PCR; TCRdb's copy keeps in-frame clones and lacks some. This table holds about 610,000 clones, 95% to 97% found once. Sequencing was carried out using naive CD8+ T cells sorted from blood. These receptors all stem from a woman under 40 in good health. CDR3s include the opening cysteine and the closing phenylalanine or tryptophan. D genes are given only for firm matches. Clone size is given for some rows only: seen once, a few or many times, or a class if the clone is expanded.

D: NA; J: TRBJ2-7; V: TRBV10-3; size: NA; CDR3: CAISELKYYEQYF; DNA: TGTGCCATCAGTGAACTTAAATACTACGAGCAGTACTTC
D: NA; J: TRBJ1-5; V: TRBV7-6; size: NA; CDR3: CASSLAPGSNQPQHF; DNA: TGTGCCAGCAGCTTAGCTCCGGGTAGCAATCAGCCCCAGCATTTT
D: NA; J: TRBJ2-2; V: TRBV19; size: NA; CDR3: CATGGQTTGELFF; DNA: TGTGCCACCGGGGGACAAACCACCGGGGAGCTGTTTTTT
D: NA; J: TRBJ2-5; V: TRBV5-1; size: NA; CDR3: CASSPRRTQETQYF; DNA: TGCGCCAGCAGCCCAAGACGCACCCAAGAGACCCAGTACTTC
D: NA; J: TRBJ1-4; V: TRBV7-9; size: NA; CDR3: CASSSHRGVMYEKLFF; DNA: TGTGCCAGCAGCTCTCACCGGGGGGTGATGTATGAAAAACTGTTTTTT
D: TRBD1; J: TRBJ2-7; V: TRBV13; size: few; CDR3: CASSLGRDRVYEQYF; DNA: TGTGCCAGCAGCTTAGGTCGGGACAGGGTCTACGAGCAGTACTTC
D: TRBD1; J: TRBJ2-2; V: TRBV28; size: NA; CDR3: CASRGQGRAGELFF; DNA: TGTGCCAGCAGAGGACAGGGGAGGGCCGGGGAGCTGTTTTTT
D: TRBD2; J: TRBJ2-1; V: TRBV5-1; size: NA; CDR3: CASSLEGLAWESSYNEQFF; DNA: TGCGCCAGCAGCTTGGAGGGACTAGCCTGGGAGAGCTCCTACAATGAGCAGTTCTTC
D: NA; J: TRBJ2-7; V: TRBV7-6; size: NA; CDR3: CASSLRGVGSLHEQYF; DNA: TGTGCCAGCAGTCTTAGGGGAGTCGGTTCCCTACACGAGCAGTACTTC
D: NA; J: TRBJ2-7; V: TRBV29-1; size: NA; CDR3: CSVEGVHYEQYF; DNA: TGCAGCGTTGAAGGGGTGCACTACGAGCAGTACTTC
D: NA; J: TRBJ1-5; V: TRBV2; size: NA; CDR3: CASSDRSNQPQHF; DNA: TGTGCCAGCAGTGATCGGTCCAATCAGCCCCAGCATTTT
D: NA; J: TRBJ1-2; V: TRBV27; size: NA; CDR3: CASSLFPKNYGYTF; DNA: TGTGCCAGCAGTTTATTCCCCAAGAACTATGGCTACACCTTC
D: NA; J: TRBJ2-1; V: TRBV7-9; size: NA; CDR3: CASSLASGGTFSYNEQFF; DNA: TGTGCCAGCAGCTTAGCCTCCGGGGGAACATTCTCCTACAATGAGCAGTTCTTC
D: TRBD1; J: TRBJ1-1; V: TRBV25-1; size: NA; CDR3: CASSDRGRITEAFF; DNA: TGTGCCAGCAGCGACAGGGGGCGGATCACTGAAGCTTTCTTT
D: TRBD2; J: TRBJ2-1; V: TRBV7-2; size: NA; CDR3: CASSPLASGSVEQFF; DNA: TGTGCCAGCAGCCCCCTGGCTAGCGGGAGCGTTGAGCAGTTCTTC
D: TRBD2; J: TRBJ2-7; V: TRBV10-3; size: NA; CDR3: CAISEGRASGSYEQYF; DNA: TGTGCCATCAGTGAAGGCCGGGCTAGCGGATCCTACGAGCAGTACTTC
D: NA; J: TRBJ2-7; V: TRBV28; size: NA; CDR3: CASSFRDGSSYEQYF; DNA: TGTGCCAGCAGTTTCCGGGACGGGAGCTCCTACGAGCAGTACTTC
D: NA; J: TRBJ2-7; V: TRBV5-1; size: once; CDR3: CASRGEFYEQYF; DNA: TGCGCCAGCAGGGGGGAATTCTACGAGCAGTACTTC
D: NA; J: TRBJ2-2; V: TRBV13; size: NA; CDR3: CASSLVRQDGYTGELFF; DNA: TGTGCCAGCAGCTTAGTCCGCCAGGACGGGTACACCGGGGAGCTGTTTTTT
D: TRBD2; J: TRBJ2-7; V: TRBV7-8; size: NA; CDR3: CASSSIAGTTYEQYF; DNA: TGTGCCAGCAGCTCCATAGCGGGGACGACCTACGAGCAGTACTTC
D: NA; J: TRBJ2-4; V: TRBV5-1; size: NA; CDR3: CASSLYTGNGNIQYF; DNA: TGCGCCAGCAGCTTGTACACGGGGAACGGAAACATTCAGTACTTC
D: NA; J: TRBJ2-1; V: TRBV5-5; size: NA; CDR3: CASSSERGLWNEQFF; DNA: TGTGCCAGCAGCTCGGAGAGAGGACTTTGGAATGAGCAGTTCTTC
D: NA; J: TRBJ2-7; V: TRBV28; size: NA; CDR3: CASSHTEGASYEQYF; DNA: TGTGCCAGCAGCCATACCGAGGGCGCTTCCTACGAGCAGTACTTC
D: NA; J: TRBJ2-1; V: TRBV21-1; size: NA; CDR3: CASSPLFGTGWNEQFF; DNA: TGTGCCAGCAGCCCCCTTTTCGGGACAGGGTGGAATGAGCAGTTCTTC
D: TRBD2; J: TRBJ2-2; V: TRBV25-1; size: NA; CDR3: CASIGTSVGELFF; DNA: TGTGCCAGCATCGGGACTAGCGTCGGGGAGCTGTTTTTT
D: TRBD1; J: TRBJ1-4; V: TRBV9; size: NA; CDR3: CASSLGQGWEKLFF; DNA: TGTGCCAGCAGCTTAGGACAGGGATGGGAAAAACTGTTTTTT
D: NA; J: TRBJ2-7; V: TRBV11-2; size: NA; CDR3: CASSPGARGASSYEQYF; DNA: TGTGCCAGCAGCCCCGGAGCGCGGGGCGCCAGCTCCTACGAGCAGTACTTC
D: NA; J: TRBJ2-1; V: TRBV29-1; size: NA; CDR3: CSVEVTNEQFF; DNA: TGCAGCGTTGAAGTGACCAATGAGCAGTTCTTC
D: TRBD2; J: TRBJ2-7; V: TRBV2; size: NA; CDR3: CASKLGLAAYEQYF; DNA: TGTGCCAGCAAATTAGGACTAGCGGCCTACGAGCAGTACTTC
D: NA; J: TRBJ2-7; V: TRBV30; size: NA; CDR3: CAWKLPLGSYEQYF; DNA: TGTGCCTGGAAACTTCCCTTGGGGTCCTACGAGCAGTACTTC
D: TRBD2; J: TRBJ2-7; V: TRBV28; size: NA; CDR3: CASSFASGSYEQYF; DNA: TGTGCCAGCAGTTTCGCTAGCGGGAGCTACGAGCAGTACTTC
D: TRBD1; J: TRBJ2-7; V: TRBV29-1; size: NA; CDR3: CSGAGQGTSYEQYF; DNA: TGCAGCGGCGCCGGACAGGGGACCTCCTACGAGCAGTACTTC
D: TRBD2; J: TRBJ2-1; V: TRBV4-2; size: NA; CDR3: CASSQETASGRDEQFF; DNA: TGTGCCAGCAGCCAAGAGACGGCTAGCGGGAGGGATGAGCAGTTCTTC
D: NA; J: TRBJ2-7; V: TRBV6-1; size: NA; CDR3: CASSERGLNEQYF; DNA: TGTGCCAGCAGTGAACGTGGACTAAACGAGCAGTACTTC
D: NA; J: TRBJ2-2; V: TRBV4-1; size: NA; CDR3: CASSPVPRENTGELFF; DNA: TGCGCCAGCAGCCCGGTCCCAAGGGAAAACACCGGGGAGCTGTTTTTT
D: TRBD2; J: TRBJ2-2; V: TRBV6-6; size: NA; CDR3: CASSYASGYTGELFF; DNA: TGTGCCAGCAGTTACGCTAGCGGATACACCGGGGAGCTGTTTTTT
D: TRBD2; J: TRBJ2-7; V: TRBV28; size: NA; CDR3: CASSTGLAGSEQYF; DNA: TGTGCCAGCAGCACGGGACTAGCGGGATCCGAGCAGTACTTC
D: NA; J: TRBJ2-2; V: TRBV19; size: NA; CDR3: CASSSLVGAVNTGELFF; DNA: TGTGCCAGTAGCTCCCTCGTTGGGGCGGTCAACACCGGGGAGCTGTTTTTT
D: TRBD2; J: TRBJ2-5; V: TRBV5-1; size: once; CDR3: CASSGPGLAGLIQETQYF; DNA: TGCGCCAGCAGCGGCCCGGGACTAGCGGGACTAATCCAAGAGACCCAGTACTTC
D: NA; J: TRBJ2-1; V: TRBV27; size: NA; CDR3: CASSLSADFSYNEQFF; DNA: TGTGCCAGCAGTTTGTCGGCAGACTTCTCCTACAATGAGCAGTTCTTC
D: NA; J: TRBJ2-3; V: TRBV25-1; size: NA; CDR3: CASSDLWSGATDTQYF; DNA: TGTGCCAGCAGTGATCTTTGGTCAGGGGCCACAGATACGCAGTATTTT
D: TRBD2; J: TRBJ2-1; V: TRBV27; size: NA; CDR3: CASSISGSLYNEQFF; DNA: TGTGCCAGCAGTATCAGCGGGAGTCTGTACAATGAGCAGTTCTTC
D: TRBD1; J: TRBJ2-7; V: TRBV28; size: NA; CDR3: CASSLGQGLGEQYF; DNA: TGTGCCAGCAGTTTGGGACAGGGGCTTGGGGAGCAGTACTTC
D: NA; J: TRBJ1-5; V: TRBV5-5; size: NA; CDR3: CASSLSQGVQPQHF; DNA: TGTGCCAGCAGCTTGTCCCAGGGAGTTCAGCCCCAGCATTTT
D: TRBD2; J: TRBJ2-7; V: TRBV6-5; size: NA; CDR3: CASNVASGSYEQYF; DNA: TGTGCCAGCAATGTGGCTAGCGGGTCCTACGAGCAGTACTTC
D: NA; J: TRBJ2-7; V: TRBV11-2; size: NA; CDR3: CASSLEGNEQYF; DNA: TGTGCCAGCAGCTTAGAGGGGAACGAGCAGTACTTC
D: NA; J: TRBJ2-2; V: TRBV5-6; size: NA; CDR3: CASSSGDLGAGELFF; DNA: TGTGCCAGCAGCTCGGGAGATCTTGGCGCCGGGGAGCTGTTTTTT
D: NA; J: TRBJ1-5; V: TRBV27; size: few; CDR3: CASSLSGNQPQHF; DNA: TGTGCCAGCAGTTTATCGGGTAATCAGCCCCAGCATTTT
D: NA; J: TRBJ1-1; V: TRBV13; size: once; CDR3: CASSSRDIGSTEAFF; DNA: TGTGCCAGCAGCTCGAGGGACATCGGGAGCACTGAAGCTTTCTTT
D: NA; J: TRBJ2-5; V: TRBV12-5; size: NA; CDR3: CASGLQGAETQYF; DNA: TGTGCTAGTGGACTCCAGGGTGCCGAGACCCAGTACTTC
D: NA; J: TRBJ2-5; V: TRBV27; size: NA; CDR3: CASSLYPQETQYF; DNA: TGTGCCAGCAGTTTATATCCCCAAGAGACCCAGTACTTC